One and the same sample provided the 17 T cell receptor beta chains below, sequenced in a study of T cell changes during pregnancy in multiple sclerosis. Produced via immunoSEQ multiplex PCR; TCRdb's table is partial and in-frame only. The table lists about 50,000 clones, about 93% of them singletons. This material consisted of CD4+ T cells from peripheral blood mononuclear cells, taken after pregnancy. The origin of the receptors is a female donor in good health, enrolled as a control in a pregnancy study.

V gene TRBV27 combines with J gene TRBJ1-5; 9 bases line up with TRBD1. CDR1 is MNHEY, CDR2 SMNVEV, per germline (reference sequence). The CDR3 totals 14 residues. Trimming removed 6 bases from V and 4 bases from J; junction bases left unmatched: 4. The CDR3 DNA reads as TGTGCCAGCAGCCCGGGACAGGGAAATCAGCCCCAGCATTTT. Its translation: CASSPGQGNQPQHF.

This clone was recorded only once. The chain has TRBV30 and TRBJ1-3; no reliable D call. The CDR3 is made up of 12 amino acids. Germline CDR1 and CDR2: GTSNPN and SVGIG (reference sequence). V was pared by 0 bases and J by 10 bases, with 10 bases between. CDR3 DNA sequence: TGTGCCTGGAGTGTGCCCCCGGGTACCATATATTTT. Translating gives CAWSVPPGTIYF.

With regard to this clone: At one end the junction does not follow the germline gene, possibly because of a read error. This chain links TRBV2 with TRBJ1-2; TRBD1 aligns across 8 bases. Germline assignment: CDR1 SNHLY and CDR2 FYNNEI. The CDR3 totals 14 residues. CDR3 sequence: CASIEETGAYGYTF. In nucleotides, the CDR3 is TGTGCCAGCATTGAAGAGACAGGGGCCTATGGCTACACCTTC.

V gene TRBV5-1 combines with J gene TRBJ2-1, with 9 bases identical to TRBD1. Trimming cost V 4 bases and J 7 bases; bases outside gene matches: 6. The CDR3 totals 14 residues. Germline CDR1 and CDR2: SGHRS and YFSETQ. The CDR3 bases are TGCGCCAGCAGCGACGGGACAGGGCGTAATGAGCAGTTCTTC. This translates into CASSDGTGRNEQFF.

The chain carries TRBV19 and TRBJ2-7, with D tentatively TRBD2 (6 bases). Per germline, CDR1 LNHDA and CDR2 SQIVND (reference sequence). CDR3 length: 10 residues. The CDR3 is CGRRDHEQYF. The CDR3 DNA is TGTGGGAGGCGGGACCACGAGCAGTACTTC.

This chain joins TRBV5-1 and TRBJ2-7, with D perhaps TRBD1 (5 bases). Trimming stripped 3 bases from V and 6 bases from J, with 16 bases between. The CDR3 extends over 14 amino acids. Looked up from germline, CDR1 is SGHRS and CDR2 is YFSETQ. The chain's CDR3 is CASSSGGVGLEQYF. The CDR3 DNA sequence: TGCGCCAGCAGCTCAGGTGGCGTGGGGCTCGAGCAGTACTTC.

The chain recombines TRBV5-4 with TRBJ1-2, with D maybe TRBD1 (5 bases). Deletions cut 6 bases from V and 4 bases from J, with 13 bases between. This CDR3 region has 13 residues. The germline V gene encodes CDR1 SGHNT and CDR2 YYREEE (reference sequence). This chain's CDR3 is CASTPQGIYGYTF. CDR3 in DNA: TGTGCCAGCACCCCCCAGGGTATCTATGGCTACACCTTC. Looking up the rest from reference TRBV5-4 and TRBJ1-2 gives the full variable domain: ETGVTQSPTHLIKTRGQQVTLRCSSQSGHNTVSWYQQALGQGPQFIFQYYREEENGRGNFPPRFSGLQFPNYSSELNVNALELDDSALYLCASTPQGIYGYTFGSGTRLTVV.

This clone came up once. The chain employs TRBV5-4 and TRBJ2-3; 9 bases align to TRBD2. The length of the CDR3 is 16 residues. Germline CDR1 is SGHNT and CDR2 is YYREEE (reference sequence). The V gene end was trimmed by 0 bases and the J gene end by 1 base; junction bases not matched to a gene: 3. CDR3 in DNA: TGTGCCAGCAGCTTGGGGGCTAGCGGGGGCACAGATACGCAGTATTTT. It yields the protein CASSLGASGGTDTQYF.

The CDR3 here is CASSPLTGAIINAEAFF. The CDR3, as DNA: TGTGCCAGCTCACCATTAACAGGGGCGATAATCAACGCTGAAGCTTTCTTT. The chain uses TRBV18 and TRBJ1-1; the match to TRBD1 covers 7 bases. From germline, CDR1 is KGHSH and CDR2 LQKENI. The CDR3 loop spans 17 amino acids. Losses at the gene ends were 2 bases for V and 6 bases for J; bases not matched to a gene: 15. Filled out from reference TRBV18 and TRBJ1-1, the complete variable domain reads NAGVMQNPRHLVRRRGQEARLRCSPMKGHSHVYWYRQLPEEGLKFMVYLQKENIIDESGMPKERFSAEFPKEGPSILRIQQVVRGDSAAYFCASSPLTGAIINAEAFFGQGTRLTVV.

This chain joins TRBV6-1 and TRBJ1-1; 8 positions match TRBD1. The J segment lost 5 bases and the V segment lost 4 bases, leaving 9 bases of the junction unmatched. The germline V gene has CDR1 MNHNS and CDR2 SASEGT. The CDR3 length is 15 residues. The CDR3 DNA sequence: TGTGCCAGCAGTGGGGAACAGGGGGTTGGTACTGAAGCTTTCTTT. Protein product: CASSGEQGVGTEAFF.

J is TRBJ2-1 and V is TRBV11-3, with 7 bases identical to TRBD1. J lost 0 bases, V lost 5 bases, and 7 bases had no gene match. Germline CDR1 and CDR2: SGHNT and YENEEA. The CDR3 is 16 residues long. This CDR3 reads CASSLVGQSSYNEQFF. Here the CDR3 DNA reads TGTGCCAGCAGCCTAGTGGGACAGAGCTCCTACAATGAGCAGTTCTTC.

The V gene is TRBV6-1, the J gene TRBJ2-3; D is perhaps TRBD2 (6 bases). Germline CDR1 is MNHNS and CDR2 is SASEGT. The CDR3 runs to 15 residues. Trimming pared 11 bases from V and 0 bases from J, leaving 18 bases between. The CDR3 loop is CAGGRGRSSTDTQYF. The CDR3 DNA is TGTGCCGGAGGGCGGGGCCGCTCTAGCACAGATACGCAGTATTTT.

The J gene is TRBJ2-7, the V gene TRBV20-1, with D unclear. The ends were cut back, 3 bases at V and 6 bases at J, with 6 bases in the middle. CDR3 size: 10 residues. The V gene's germline CDR1 is DFQATT and CDR2 SNEGSKA (reference sequence). The CDR3: CSARGSEQYF. The CDR3 bases are TGCAGTGCTAGGGGCAGCGAGCAGTACTTC.

This rearrangement joins TRBV7-9 to TRBJ2-1; 8 nucleotides align to TRBD2. Per germline, CDR1 SEHNR and CDR2 FQNEAQ (reference sequence). V was clipped by 7 bases and J by 7 bases; unmatched bases: 9. The CDR3 totals 14 residues. CDR3 amino acids: CASMGAGGTNEQFF. CDR3 DNA sequence: TGTGCCAGCATGGGGGCGGGAGGTACGAATGAGCAGTTCTTC. The entire variable domain, with the rest obtained from reference TRBV7-9 and TRBJ2-1, is as follows: DTGVSQNPRHKITKRGQNVTFRCDPISEHNRLYWYRQTLGQGPEFLTYFQNEAQLEKSRLLSDRFSAERPKGSFSTLEIQRTEQGDSAMYLCASMGAGGTNEQFFGPGTRLTVL.

This chain connects TRBV27 to TRBJ2-7, with TRBD2 identical over 10 bases. The J segment lost 7 bases and the V segment lost 8 bases, leaving 11 bases of the junction unmatched. Germline V lookup: CDR1 MNHEY, CDR2 SMNVEV (reference sequence). The CDR3 spans 14 residues. The CDR3 bases are TGTGCCAGCGGTAGCGGGAGGTCGGGGAATGAGCAGTACTTC. Translation gives CASGSGRSGNEQYF.

The rearrangement uses TRBV11-2 and TRBJ2-7, with 9 bases that match TRBD2. The trim removed 7 bases at V and 2 bases at J, leaving 15 bases unmatched. Germline V lookup: CDR1 SGHAT, CDR2 FQNNGV. The CDR3 runs 17 residues. CDR3 coding DNA: TGTGCCAGCACCAAGTTACCGCGGGGGGGCCTTCCCTACGAGCAGTACTTC. Translating gives CASTKLPRGGLPYEQYF.

The V and J genes are TRBV7-3 and TRBJ2-2; D remains ambiguous. The V end lost 0 bases, the J end lost 7 bases, and 12 bases lay between the germline ends. Germline V CDR1 and CDR2: SGHTA, FQGTGA. The CDR3 is 15 residues long. The CDR3 is CASSLTTGSGGELFF. For the CDR3, the DNA is TGTGCCAGCAGCTTAACCACCGGGTCGGGCGGGGAGCTGTTTTTT.